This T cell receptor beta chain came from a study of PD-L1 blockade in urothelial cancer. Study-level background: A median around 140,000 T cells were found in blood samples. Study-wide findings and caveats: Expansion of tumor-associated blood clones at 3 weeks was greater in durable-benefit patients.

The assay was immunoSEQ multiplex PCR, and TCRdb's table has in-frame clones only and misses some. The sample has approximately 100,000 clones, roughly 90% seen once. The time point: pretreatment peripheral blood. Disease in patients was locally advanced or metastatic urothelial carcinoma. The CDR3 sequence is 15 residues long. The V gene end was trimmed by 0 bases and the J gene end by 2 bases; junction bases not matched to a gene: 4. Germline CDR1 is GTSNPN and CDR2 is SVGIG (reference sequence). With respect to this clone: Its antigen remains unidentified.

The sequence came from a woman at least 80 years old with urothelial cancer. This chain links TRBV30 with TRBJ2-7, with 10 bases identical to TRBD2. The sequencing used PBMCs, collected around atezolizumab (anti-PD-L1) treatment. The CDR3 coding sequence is TGTGCCTGGAGTGTAAAACTAGCGGGACCCTACGAGCAGTACTTC. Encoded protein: CAWSVKLAGPYEQYF. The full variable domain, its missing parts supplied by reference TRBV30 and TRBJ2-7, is SQTIHQWPATLVQPVGSPLSLECTVEGTSNPNLYWYRQAAGRGLQLLFYSVGIGQISSEVPQNLSASRPQDRQFILSSKKLLLSDSGFYLCAWSVKLAGPYEQYFGPGTRLTVT.